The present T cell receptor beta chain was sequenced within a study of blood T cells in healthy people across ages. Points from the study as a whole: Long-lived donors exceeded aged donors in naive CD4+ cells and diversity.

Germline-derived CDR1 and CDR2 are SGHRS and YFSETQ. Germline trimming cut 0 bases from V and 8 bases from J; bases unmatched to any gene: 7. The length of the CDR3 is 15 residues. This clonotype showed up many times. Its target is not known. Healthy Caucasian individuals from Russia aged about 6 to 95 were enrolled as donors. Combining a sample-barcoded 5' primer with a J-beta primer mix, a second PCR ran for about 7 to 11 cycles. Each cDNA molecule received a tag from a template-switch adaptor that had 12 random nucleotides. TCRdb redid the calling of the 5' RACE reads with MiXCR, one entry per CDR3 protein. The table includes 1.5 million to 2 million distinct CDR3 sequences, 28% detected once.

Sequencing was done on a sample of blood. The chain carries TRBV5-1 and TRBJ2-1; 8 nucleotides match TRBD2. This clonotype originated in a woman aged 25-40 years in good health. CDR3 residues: CASSLGLASSDEQFF. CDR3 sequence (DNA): TGCGCCAGCAGCTTGGGACTAGCGTCTTCGGATGAGCAGTTCTTC.